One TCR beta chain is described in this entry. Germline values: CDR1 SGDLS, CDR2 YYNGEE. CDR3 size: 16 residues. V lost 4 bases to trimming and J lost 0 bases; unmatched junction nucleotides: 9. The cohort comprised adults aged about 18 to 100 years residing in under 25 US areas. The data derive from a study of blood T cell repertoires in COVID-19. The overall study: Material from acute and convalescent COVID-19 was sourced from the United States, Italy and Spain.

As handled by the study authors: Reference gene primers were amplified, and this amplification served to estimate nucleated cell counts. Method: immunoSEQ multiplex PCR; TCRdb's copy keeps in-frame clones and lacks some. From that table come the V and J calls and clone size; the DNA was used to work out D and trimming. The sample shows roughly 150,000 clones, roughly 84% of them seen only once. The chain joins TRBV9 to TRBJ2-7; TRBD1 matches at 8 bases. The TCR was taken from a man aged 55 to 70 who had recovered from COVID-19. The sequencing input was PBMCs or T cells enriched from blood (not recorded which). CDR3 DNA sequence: TGTGCCAGCAGCCCCTACGGACAGGGTAGCTCCTACGAGCAGTACTTC. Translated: CASSPYGQGSSYEQYF.